This T cell receptor (beta chain) was obtained from a study of T-cell memory formation after mild COVID-19. At the level of the study: For the most part, TCR clusters were specific to one donor. Whole-study results and caveats: The study detected some responding clones in pre-infection memory, suggesting cross-reactive memory joined. The study found balanced CD4/CD8 in clones contracting day 15 to 85 and a CD4+ lean in later expanders.

The 5'RACE method, run with constant-segment primers, produced TCR alpha and TCR beta cDNA libraries (carrying sample barcodes and UMIs). From the 5' RACE reads, TCRdb called clonotypes with MiXCR, one entry per CDR3 protein. This sample carries around 160,000 distinct CDR3 sequences, around 10% of them seen once, and the ten largest clones take roughly 3.8%. For this clonotype: The target antigen is unknown.

The CDR3 length is 15 residues. With 5 bases clipped from V and 5 bases from J, the junction kept 10 bases outside the gene matches. Germline V gene data show CDR1 as MNHEY and CDR2 as SVGEGT. The chain combines TRBV6-2 or TRBV6-3 with TRBJ2-5; 8 bases fit TRBD1. This TCR derives from a man in his late teens or twenties who had mild COVID-19 (a few samples of this study predate the infection). Cell type and time point are not known. The source material was PBMCs or a T cell subset sorted from them (not recorded which). In DNA, the CDR3 is TGTGCCAGCAGTGCCGGGACAGGCAATGTGGAGACCCAGTACTTC. Its translation is CASSAGTGNVETQYF.